This TCR beta chain is drawn from a study of vaccination and CD4 T cells after COVID-19. Notes on the study in general: Analysis covered relatively few convalescent patients and lacked any early post-infection timepoints.

The treatment is: approximately nine-day PBMC culture with coronavirus spike peptide pools or control peptides (ViraFEST assay). CD4+ T-cell collection from the unexposed donor predated the COVID-19 pandemic (2011-2018). Researchers used the Oncomine TCR Beta short-read assay to sequence DNA from cultured CD4+ T cells. Researchers extracted genomic DNA from CD4+ T cells that had been cultured. TCRdb called the PCR reads again in MiXCR, with one record for every CDR3 protein. The sample holds about 5,400 distinct CDR3 sequences, 30% to 40% seen once. Note on this clonotype: Its specificity is unknown.

This TCR derives from a human donor in good health. The source material was CD4+ T cells from blood, cultured in vitro.

The CDR3 DNA sequence: TGTGCCAGCAGCCTAGTAGACAGGGCTGGTGGCTACACCTTC. This gives the protein CASSLVDRAGGYTF. The chain recombines TRBV6-1 with TRBJ1-2; 7 nucleotides match TRBD1. There are 14 residues in the CDR3. Germline V lookup: CDR1 MNHNS, CDR2 SASEGT. J lost 7 bases, V lost 6 bases, and 11 bases had no gene match.